The rows below give T cell receptor beta chains drawn from one sample of a study of memory CD4+ T cells and cytomegalovirus serostatus. Data came from immunoSEQ multiplex PCR; TCRdb stores just in-frame clones and leaves some out. The sample contains 75,000 to 90,000 clones, approximately 84% of which appear only once. The sequenced sample was memory CD4+ T cells from blood. The receptors originated from an adult in good health and CMV-seronegative. Both conserved end residues are part of each CDR3. A D gene is named only where the DNA matches it firmly. A clone size is listed for some rows: how often the clone was seen (once, few, many), or a class if it is expanded.

TRBV28	TRBJ2-3	TRBD1	-	CASSFNRGGTDTQYF	TGTGCCAGCAGTTTTAACAGGGGGGGCACAGATACGCAGTATTTT
TRBV19	TRBJ1-1	TRBD1	once	CASSFGTANTEAFF	TGTGCCAGTAGTTTTGGGACAGCAAACACTGAAGCTTTCTTT
TRBV7-2	TRBJ1-2	TRBD1	-	CASSFNRGNGYTF	TGTGCCAGCAGCTTCAACAGGGGTAACGGCTACACCTTC
TRBV7-9	TRBJ1-6	TRBD1	-	CASTGQGDLSPLHF	TGTGCCAGCACCGGACAGGGCGATTTATCACCCCTCCACTTT
TRBV10-3	TRBJ1-1	-	-	CAISESMGGKANTEAFF	TGTGCCATCAGTGAGTCGATGGGGGGTAAGGCGAACACTGAAGCTTTCTTT
TRBV19	TRBJ1-2	TRBD1	few	CASNRDRDFSGYTF	TGTGCCAGTAATCGGGACAGGGATTTTTCTGGCTACACCTTC
TRBV29-1	TRBJ1-2	TRBD1	once	CSVRSTGYFYGYTF	TGCAGCGTTCGTTCGACAGGGTATTTCTATGGCTACACCTTC
TRBV30	TRBJ1-1	TRBD1	-	CAWSTTGTGGSEAFF	TGTGCCTGGAGTACTACCGGGACAGGGGGCTCTGAAGCTTTCTTT
TRBV28	TRBJ2-5	TRBD2	-	CASSSLTSCDF	TGTGCCAGCAGTTCCCTGACTAGCTGCGACTTC
TRBV19	TRBJ2-2	TRBD1	-	CASSIERDRAVGELFF	TGTGCCAGTAGTATAGAAAGGGACAGGGCGGTCGGGGAGCTGTTTTTT
TRBV19	TRBJ1-2	-	-	CASSIVGYGYTF	TGTGCCAGTAGTATAGTGGGATATGGCTACACCTTC